Listed here are 25 T cell receptor beta chains from one sample, sequenced in a study of blood T cell repertoires in COVID-19. Libraries were prepared by immunoSEQ multiplex PCR; TCRdb keeps only in-frame clonotypes and omits some of them. The data show approximately 82,000 clones, 82% seen once. The sample taken for sequencing was peripheral blood. The receptors shown here come from a woman in her seventies with acute or convalescent COVID-19.

The J gene is TRBJ2-1, the V gene TRBV10-3; 12 bases are a match to TRBD2. The J segment lost 9 bases and the V segment lost 3 bases, leaving 12 bases of the junction unmatched. Per germline, CDR1 ENHRY and CDR2 SYGVKD. This CDR3 comprises 17 residues. The CDR3 loop reads CAISDLRTSGVLAEQFF. The CDR3, as DNA: TGTGCCATCAGTGACCTCAGGACTAGCGGGGTTTTGGCTGAGCAGTTCTTC.

V is TRBV19 and J is TRBJ2-1, with D possibly TRBD1 on 5 matching bases. The CDR3 totals 18 residues. The V gene lost 5 bases and the J gene lost 0 bases, with 20 bases spanning the gap. CDR1 LNHDA and CDR2 SQIVND come from the germline V gene (reference sequence). Here the CDR3 reads CASSSTPPRVGSYNEQFF. Written as DNA, the CDR3 is TGTGCCAGTAGTTCAACCCCCCCCAGGGTAGGCTCCTACAATGAGCAGTTCTTC.

As regards this clone: The junction does not match germline at one end; this may be a read error. J is TRBJ1-2 and V is TRBV7-9, with a possible D match to TRBD1 (6 bases). The CDR3 is 15 amino acids. Germline CDR1 SEHNR, CDR2 FQNEAQ (reference sequence). For the CDR3, the DNA is TGTGCCAGCAGTTTAGTCACCACAGGGCCCTATGGCTACACCTTC. It is translated as CASSLVTTGPYGYTF.

The CDR3 protein is CSASMQGTDTQYF. CDR3 bases: TGCAGTGCTAGTATGCAGGGCACAGATACGCAGTATTTT. V gene TRBV20-1 combines with J gene TRBJ2-3; D ambiguous. This CDR3 spans 13 amino acids. The germline V gene has CDR1 DFQATT and CDR2 SNEGSKA (reference sequence). V lost 3 bases, J lost 1 base, and 8 bases lay in between.

V usage is TRBV12-3 or TRBV12-4 and J usage is TRBJ2-2, with TRBD2 as a possible D gene (5 bases). The V and J ends lost 6 bases and 6 bases respectively, with 11 bases between them. The CDR3 extends over 13 amino acids. The CDR3 sequence is CASSQLEAGELFF. The CDR3 DNA sequence: TGTGCCAGCAGCCAACTAGAAGCCGGGGAGCTGTTTTTT.

The gene calls are TRBV3-1 (or the pseudogene TRBV3-2) and TRBJ1-2; weak D call: TRBD1 (6 bases). This CDR3 is built from 15 residues. Germline values: CDR1 LGHDT, CDR2 YNNKEL (reference sequence). With 1 base removed from V and 10 bases from J, the gap between germline ends came to 19 bases. The CDR3 nucleotides are TGTGCCAGCAGCCAAGGGAGCGCAGGGGCCGACCCCTACACCTTC. Translating it yields CASSQGSAGADPYTF.

This clone has more than one count but fewer than ten. This chain joins TRBV5-4 and TRBJ1-1; 7 nucleotides match TRBD1. The CDR3 has 12 amino acids. With V trimmed by 3 bases and J by 7 bases, 3 bases remained unmatched. Germline-derived CDR1 and CDR2 are SGHNT and YYREEE (reference sequence). The CDR3 DNA is TGTGCCAGCAGCTCAGACAGGGTTGAAGCTTTCTTT. This sequence encodes CASSSDRVEAFF.

This CDR3 reads CASSRAGVETQYF. The CDR3 DNA is TGTGCCAGTAGTCGAGCGGGAGTAGAGACCCAGTACTTC. The chain has TRBV19 and TRBJ2-5; TRBD2 agrees at 8 bases. This CDR3 has 13 amino acids. Looked up from germline, CDR1 is LNHDA and CDR2 is SQIVND (reference sequence). V was pared by 5 bases and J by 4 bases, with 3 bases of the junction left unmatched.

This clone was seen once. The chain couples TRBV5-5 to TRBJ2-7, with 10 positions matching TRBD2. Unmatched junction bases numbered 7, after V lost 3 bases and J lost 1 base. From germline, CDR1 is SGHKS and CDR2 YYEKEE (reference sequence). The CDR3 spans 16 residues. The CDR3 region is CASSSRSGRGSYEQYF. Written as DNA, the CDR3 is TGTGCCAGCAGCTCTAGAAGCGGGAGGGGATCCTACGAGCAGTACTTC.

CDR3 protein: CASSLTGETQYF. CDR3 nucleotide sequence: TGTGCCAGCAGCTTGACGGGTGAGACCCAGTACTTC. The chain recombines TRBV5-4 with TRBJ2-5; D is ambiguous. The CDR3 extends over 12 amino acids. V dropped 1 base and J dropped 5 bases, with 6 bases sitting between them. Per germline, CDR1 SGHNT and CDR2 YYREEE (reference sequence).

The J gene is TRBJ1-4, the V gene TRBV13, with 9 nucleotides matching TRBD1. The CDR3 spans 15 residues. Germline V gene sequence: CDR1 PRHDT, CDR2 FYEKMQ (reference sequence). The V and J ends lost 2 bases and 10 bases, in that order; junction bases with no gene match: 8. DNA of the CDR3: TGTGCCAGCAGCTTATCGGACAGGGGTTCGGGAAAACTGTTTTTT. The encoded protein is CASSLSDRGSGKLFF.

The chain couples TRBV5-1 to TRBJ2-1; 10 bases match TRBD2. The ends lost 6 bases at V and 9 bases at J; junction bases unmatched: 12. The CDR3 spans 15 residues. In germline, CDR1 is SGHRS, CDR2 YFSETQ. The CDR3 loop reads CASTEREGHRGEQFF. The CDR3 DNA reads as TGCGCCAGCACCGAGCGGGAGGGCCATAGGGGTGAGCAGTTCTTC.

Many counts were recorded for this clone. This sample also contains other DNA sequences that code for the same CDR3. This chain joins TRBV3-1 (or the pseudogene TRBV3-2) and TRBJ1-3; TRBD1 matches 9 bases. The CDR3 length is 16 residues. The germline V gene encodes CDR1 LGHDT and CDR2 YNNKEL (reference sequence). Unmatched junction bases numbered 3, after V lost 1 base and J lost 2 bases. This CDR3 reads CASSQVQGAPGNTIYF. CDR3 sequence (DNA): TGTGCCAGCAGCCAAGTACAGGGGGCACCTGGAAACACCATATATTTT.

The gene calls are TRBV24-1 and TRBJ2-3; D is perhaps TRBD2 (6 bases). V gave up 6 bases and J gave up 1 base, with 13 bases separating them. This CDR3 comprises 15 residues. Germline V lookup: CDR1 KGHDR, CDR2 SFDVKD. CDR3 sequence: CATSPGGGRTDTQYF. CDR3 nucleotide sequence: TGTGCCACCAGTCCTGGGGGAGGACGCACAGATACGCAGTATTTT.

The chain uses TRBV30 and TRBJ2-5, with 7 positions matching TRBD1. The germline V gene encodes CDR1 GTSNPN and CDR2 SVGIG (reference sequence). After removal of 7 bases from V and 6 bases from J, the junction contained 8 bases not matched to a gene. This CDR3 contains 12 residues. The CDR3: CALLTGLKTQYF. The CDR3 DNA reads as TGTGCCTTATTGACAGGGCTGAAGACCCAGTACTTC.

V gene TRBV5-5 combines with J gene TRBJ1-5; D remains unclear. Germline CDR1 and CDR2: SGHKS and YYEKEE (reference sequence). Deletions cut 2 bases from V and 4 bases from J, with 10 bases between. The CDR3 loop spans 14 amino acids. CDR3 amino acids: CASSFGSANQPQHF. Written as DNA, the CDR3 is TGTGCCAGCAGCTTTGGTAGTGCTAATCAGCCCCAGCATTTT.

V usage is TRBV19 and J usage is TRBJ2-3; D might be TRBD2 (6 bases). The CDR3 totals 12 residues. CDR1 is LNHDA and CDR2 is SQIVND in the germline V gene (reference sequence). V was shortened by 7 bases and J by 9 bases, with 14 bases between the two germline ends. This CDR3 is CASNAGGDTQYF. The CDR3 DNA is TGTGCCAGTAATGCCGGAGGGGACACGCAGTATTTT.

The V gene is TRBV18, the J gene TRBJ1-6; D is unresolved. Trimming stripped 5 bases from V and 7 bases from J, with 15 bases between. The V gene's germline CDR1 is KGHSH and CDR2 LQKENI. There are 15 residues in the CDR3. The DNA of the CDR3 is TGTGCCAGCTCAGAGTCTCCGGAGGGCAATTCACCCCTCCACTTT. This sequence encodes CASSESPEGNSPLHF.

The chain recombines TRBV5-1 with TRBJ2-4; the match to TRBD2 covers 15 bases. The CDR3 runs to 17 residues. J lost 9 bases, V lost 4 bases, and 11 bases had no gene match. CDR1 is SGHRS, CDR2 YFSETQ, per germline. This CDR3 reads CASSAGLAGGGQGIQYF. The CDR3 nucleotides are TGCGCCAGCAGCGCCGGACTAGCGGGAGGGGGGCAAGGCATTCAGTACTTC. Supplemented by reference TRBV5-1 and TRBJ2-4, the full variable domain reads KAGVTQTPRYLIKTRGQQVTLSCSPISGHRSVSWYQQTPGQGLQFLFEYFSETQRNKGNFPGRFSGRQFSNSRSEMNVSTLELGDSALYLCASSAGLAGGGQGIQYFGAGTRLSVL.

This chain links TRBV18 with TRBJ2-3; TRBD1 agrees at 8 bases. This CDR3 contains 15 residues. Per germline, CDR1 KGHSH and CDR2 LQKENI. V was pared by 5 bases and J by 5 bases, with 9 bases of the junction left unmatched. The DNA of the CDR3 is TGTGCCAGCTCATCTAACAGGGGGATGGTAGATACGCAGTATTTT. Its protein product is CASSSNRGMVDTQYF.

This chain connects TRBV27 to TRBJ2-7, with 10 bases that match TRBD1. V lost 3 bases and J lost 3; bases outside the gene matches: 8. The CDR3 totals 16 residues. Germline V lookup: CDR1 MNHEY, CDR2 SMNVEV (reference sequence). The DNA of the CDR3 is TGTGCCAGCAGTTTCAATCCGGGACAGGGGTTCTACGAGCAGTACTTC. Amino acids: CASSFNPGQGFYEQYF.

The V and J genes are TRBV28 and TRBJ1-5; TRBD1 aligns across 7 bases. Germline V gene sequence: CDR1 MDHEN, CDR2 SYDVKM. The CDR3 consists of 14 residues. V lost 6 bases and J lost 3; bases outside the gene matches: 5. The DNA of the CDR3 is TGTGCCAGCAGAGAGCAGGGGGACAATCAGCCCCAGCATTTT. As protein: CASREQGDNQPQHF.

The CDR3 coding sequence is TGTGCCAGTAGTATAGATCACAGGGAGAGCTATGGCTACACCTTC. As protein: CASSIDHRESYGYTF. This chain connects TRBV19 to TRBJ1-2, with a tentative D call TRBD1 (6 bases). The germline V and J ends were trimmed by 0 bases and 4 bases, with 12 bases remaining between them. Germline V lookup: CDR1 LNHDA, CDR2 SQIVND (reference sequence). This CDR3 spans 15 amino acids.

The J gene is TRBJ1-5, the V gene TRBV7-9, with D unclear. The V and J ends lost 5 bases and 1 base respectively, with 9 bases between them. The CDR3 has 14 residues. CDR1 is SEHNR and CDR2 is FQNEAQ in the germline V gene (reference sequence). The CDR3 region is CASSHAGSNQPQHF. The CDR3 DNA reads as TGTGCCAGCAGCCATGCCGGGAGCAATCAGCCCCAGCATTTT.

The chain is built from TRBV4-1 and TRBJ1-1; possible D gene TRBD1, 5 bases. The CDR3 totals 14 residues. The V end lost 1 base, the J end lost 9 bases, and 15 bases lay between the germline ends. Germline V lookup: CDR1 MGHRA, CDR2 YSYEKL. The CDR3 sequence is CASSQGTGGVQAFF. In nucleotides, the CDR3 is TGCGCCAGCAGCCAAGGTACGGGGGGAGTTCAAGCTTTCTTT.